This entry concerns a single TCR beta chain. Germline CDR1 reads SGDLS; CDR2 reads YYNGEE. V dropped 2 bases and J dropped 8 bases, with 13 bases sitting between them. The CDR3 is 13 residues long. The table came from immunoSEQ multiplex PCR; TCRdb's copy has only in-frame clones and leaves some out. Found here are 200,000 to 300,000 clones, 80% to 85% of them singletons; the top ten hold around 12%. This sample was taken from a study of blood T cell repertoires in COVID-19. About the study: Whether acute or convalescent, the COVID-19 samples came from the United States, Italy and Spain. T cells, B-cell-depleted T cells, or PBMCs supplied cDNA or gDNA.

Specimen: peripheral blood. The rearrangement links TRBV9 to TRBJ1-1, with D maybe TRBD1 (6 bases). The receptor was isolated from a woman aged 55-75 years with active or convalescent COVID-19. CDR3 amino acids: CASSVVTGTEAFF. CDR3 sequence (DNA): TGTGCCAGCAGCGTGGTCACCGGGACAGAAGCTTTCTTT. The whole variable domain, remainder taken from reference TRBV9 and TRBJ1-1, is DSGVTQTPKHLITATGQRVTLRCSPRSGDLSVYWYQQSLDQGLQFLIQYYNGEERAKGNILERFSAQQFPDLHSELNLSSLELGDSALYFCASSVVTGTEAFFGQGTRLTVV.